This T cell receptor (beta chain) was recovered during a study of cytomegalovirus exposure and HLA in healthy donors. In the study overall: Clustering assigned about 80% of the roughly 400 genotyped donors to the Caucasian-associated ancestry cluster. Study-wide points: In a later analysis, a genetic analysis reported fewer productive-TCR N-insertions in an Asian-associated ancestry cluster than the cohort average.

PCR primers comprised 60 Vbeta and 13 Jbeta primers. Profiled with immunoSEQ multiplex PCR; TCRdb holds only in-frame clones, not every one. In the table there are under 150,000 clones, about 68% of which are singletons. A remark on this clone: Its antigen is currently unknown.

Trimming stripped 8 bases from V and 7 bases from J, with 12 bases between. Germline V lookup: CDR1 MDHEN, CDR2 SYDVKM. There are 12 residues in the CDR3. The V gene is TRBV28, the J gene TRBJ1-5, with a tentative D call TRBD1 (5 bases). This sequence originates from a woman aged 35 to 49 in good health and CMV-seropositive. Sequenced sample: PBMCs. The CDR3 nucleotides are TGTGCCAGCTCCCCCCAGGGACAGCCCCAGCATTTT. Amino acids: CASSPQGQPQHF.